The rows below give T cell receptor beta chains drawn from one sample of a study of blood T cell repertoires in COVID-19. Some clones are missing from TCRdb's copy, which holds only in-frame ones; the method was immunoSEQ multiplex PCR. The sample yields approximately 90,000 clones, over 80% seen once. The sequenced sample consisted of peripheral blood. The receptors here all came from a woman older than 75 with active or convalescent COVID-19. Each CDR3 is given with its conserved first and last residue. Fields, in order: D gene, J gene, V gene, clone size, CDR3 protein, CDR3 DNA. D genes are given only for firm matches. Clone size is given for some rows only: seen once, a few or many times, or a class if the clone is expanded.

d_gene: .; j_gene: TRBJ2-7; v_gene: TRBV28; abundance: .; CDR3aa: CASSQNRDISYEQYF; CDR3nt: TGTGCCAGCAGTCAAAACAGGGACATATCCTACGAGCAGTACTTC
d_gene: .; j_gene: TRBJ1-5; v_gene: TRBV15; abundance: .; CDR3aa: CATRSTIGQNNQPQHF; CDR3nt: TGTGCCACCAGGTCAACTATTGGACAGAACAATCAGCCCCAGCATTTT
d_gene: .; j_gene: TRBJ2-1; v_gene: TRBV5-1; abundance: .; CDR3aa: CASSKDRGALNEQFF; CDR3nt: TGCGCCAGCAGCAAGGACCGGGGGGCGTTGAATGAGCAGTTCTTC
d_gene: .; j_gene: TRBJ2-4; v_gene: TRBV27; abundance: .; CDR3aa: CASSLSGSGGLKNIQYF; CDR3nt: TGTGCCAGCAGTTTATCGGGGTCAGGGGGGTTGAAAAACATTCAGTACTTC
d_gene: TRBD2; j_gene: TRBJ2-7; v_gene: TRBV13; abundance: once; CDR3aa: CASSERGRKVYEQYF; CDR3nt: TGTGCCAGCAGCGAGCGGGGGCGAAAAGTCTACGAGCAGTACTTC
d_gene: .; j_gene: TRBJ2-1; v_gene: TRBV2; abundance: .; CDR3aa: CASRATAENEQFF; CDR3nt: TGTGCCAGCAGGGCGACTGCGGAGAATGAGCAGTTCTTC
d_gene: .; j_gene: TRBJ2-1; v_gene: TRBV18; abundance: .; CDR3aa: CASSKERPGYNEQFF; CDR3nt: TGTGCCAGCTCGAAAGAAAGACCAGGTTACAATGAGCAGTTCTTC
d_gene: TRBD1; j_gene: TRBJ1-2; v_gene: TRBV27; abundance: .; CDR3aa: CASRTGTGPWGYGYTF; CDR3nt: TGTGCCAGCAGGACCGGGACAGGGCCTTGGGGCTATGGCTACACCTTC
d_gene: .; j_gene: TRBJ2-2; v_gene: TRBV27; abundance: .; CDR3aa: CASSSLLTGRTGELFF; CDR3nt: TGTGCCAGCAGTTCGTTACTTACAGGGCGCACCGGGGAGCTGTTTTTT
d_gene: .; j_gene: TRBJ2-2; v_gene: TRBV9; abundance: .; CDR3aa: CASSADSLDTGELFF; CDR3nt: TGTGCCAGCAGCGCGGACAGTCTGGACACCGGGGAGCTGTTTTTT